The present entry profiles one T cell receptor (beta chain) with its context. The CDR3 is made up of 14 amino acids. V lost 10 bases to trimming and J lost 8 bases, with 21 bases between them. The germline gives CDR1 ENHRY, CDR2 SYGVKD. Libraries were prepared by immunoSEQ multiplex PCR; TCRdb keeps only in-frame clonotypes and omits some of them. The sample carries around 98,000 clones, 70% to 80% recorded once. This sample is drawn from a study of blood T cell repertoires in COVID-19. About the research overall: Material from acute and convalescent COVID-19 was sourced from the United States, Italy and Spain. T cells, B-cell-depleted T cells, or PBMCs provided the cDNA or gDNA that served as material.

The chain combines TRBV10-3 with TRBJ2-1; D not resolved. This sequence originates from a man between 65 and 85 years old with acute or convalescent COVID-19. Sequenced input: peripheral blood. CDR3 region: CATMTPERYDEQFF. The CDR3, as DNA: TGTGCCACCATGACCCCGGAGAGGTATGATGAGCAGTTCTTC.